The 3 T cell receptor beta chains below come from one sample, sequenced in a study of blood T cell repertoires in COVID-19. Clones were sequenced by immunoSEQ multiplex PCR, and TCRdb holds only the in-frame ones, with some missing. This sample yields approximately 250,000 clones, of which 75% to 85% are seen a single time; around 2% belongs to the top ten. The source material was peripheral blood. The receptors come from a man aged 35 to 55 who had recovered from COVID-19.

This clone has just one count. This rearrangement joins TRBV10-3 to TRBJ2-2; D is possibly TRBD2 (6 bases). Germline V lookup: CDR1 ENHRY, CDR2 SYGVKD. The CDR3 contains 16 residues. Trimming removed 0 bases at V and 8 bases at J, with 16 bases between. The CDR3 nucleotides read TGTGCCATCAGTGAGTCTCTGCGGGGACCGTGGGGGGAGCTGTTTTTT. It encodes CAISESLRGPWGELFF.

CDR3 nucleotide sequence: TGTGCCAGCAGTGGACCTTCGGGAGCGCTCTCCTACGAGCAGTACTTC. Encoded protein: CASSGPSGALSYEQYF. V gene TRBV6-4 combines with J gene TRBJ2-7; the D gene is possibly TRBD2 (6 bases). The germline gives CDR1 MRHNA, CDR2 SNTAGT. Trimming shortened V by 4 bases and J by 0 bases, and 16 bases separated the two germline ends. This CDR3 has 16 amino acids.

The chain is built from TRBV7-6 and TRBJ2-7; no clear D gene. The CDR3 contains 11 residues. Germline CDR1 and CDR2: SGHVS and FNYEAQ. V gave up 2 bases and J gave up 9 bases, with 8 bases separating them. The CDR3 spells CASSLSPVQYF. The CDR3 region has the DNA TGTGCCAGCAGCTTAAGCCCGGTGCAGTACTTC.